Sequencing of this TCR beta chain was carried out in a study of blood T cell repertoires in COVID-19. The assay was immunoSEQ multiplex PCR, and TCRdb's table has in-frame clones only and misses some. Of 300,000 to 350,000 clones detected, 90% appear once; the ten largest clones hold approximately 4%. This CDR3 is built from 16 residues. Trimming cost V 5 bases and J 4 bases; bases outside gene matches: 12. Germline values: CDR1 MDHEN, CDR2 SYDVKM. Sequencing was done on a sample of PBMCs or T cells enriched from blood (not recorded which). The clonotype was recovered from a woman between 18 and 30 years old with acute COVID-19. The rearrangement uses TRBV28 and TRBJ1-2; the match to TRBD1 covers 8 bases. CDR3 in DNA: TGTGCCAGCAGTACCCCCGGGACAGGAGGATTCTATGGCTACACCTTC. It specifies CASSTPGTGGFYGYTF.